These 9 T cell receptor beta chains were sequenced from one sample in a study of T-cell reconstitution after alpha-beta-depleted transplantation in children. TCRbeta library construction was performed incorporating unique molecular identifiers. TCRdb reprocessed the PCR reads with MiXCR, giving one entry per CDR3 protein. The sample contains roughly 160,000 distinct CDR3 sequences, 11% of which appear only once. The sample in question was PBMCs, obtained before TCRalphabeta/CD19-depleted stem cell transplant. These receptors were taken from a boy between 2 and 10 years old with acute myeloid leukemia, due to receive a stem cell transplant.

This clonotype came up many times. The chain links TRBV4-2 to TRBJ2-3; D remains unclear. Between the trimmed V and J ends, which lost 4 bases and 0 bases, there was a span of 11 bases. CDR3 size: 15 residues. The germline V gene has CDR1 LGHNA and CDR2 YNFKEQ. The DNA for the CDR3 is TGTGCCAGCAGCCCCCTCGCGACTAGCACAGATACGCAGTATTTT. It yields the protein CASSPLATSTDTQYF.

This clonotype was counted many times. The V gene is TRBV5-5, the J gene TRBJ2-3; D is unclear. Germline CDR1 reads SGHKS; CDR2 reads YYEKEE (reference sequence). V lost 3 bases, J lost 0 bases, and 8 bases lay in between. This CDR3 comprises 14 residues. CDR3: CASSSLTSTDTQYF. The CDR3 DNA sequence: TGTGCCAGCAGCTCCCTGACTAGCACAGATACGCAGTATTTT. Supplemented by reference TRBV5-5 and TRBJ2-3, the full variable domain reads DAGVTQSPTHLIKTRGQQVTLRCSPISGHKSVSWYQQVLGQGPQFIFQYYEKEERGRGNFPDRFSARQFPNYSSELNVNALLLGDSALYLCASSSLTSTDTQYFGPGTRLTVL.

This clonotype was counted ten times or more. The rearrangement links TRBV12-3 or TRBV12-4 to TRBJ2-1; a possible D gene is TRBD1 (5 bases). Trimming pared 6 bases from V and 15 bases from J, leaving 15 bases between. There are 11 residues in the CDR3. The CDR3, as DNA: TGTGCCAGCAGCGACAGAGTTTATTGGTTCTTC. This sequence encodes CASSDRVYWFF.

Turning to this clonotype: A much larger clone differs by one base, so this may be a read error. CDR3 in amino acids: CAGSYRLRYNEQFF. The CDR3 DNA reads as TGTGCCGGCAGTTATAGACTACGTTATAATGAGCAGTTCTTC. The chain couples TRBV27 to TRBJ2-1; TRBD2 might be the D (5 bases). Germline V gene sequence: CDR1 MNHEY, CDR2 SMNVEV (reference sequence). This CDR3 comprises 14 residues.

A remark on this clonotype: This sequence may be a read error, since a much larger clone differs from it by one base. The rearrangement uses TRBV15 and TRBJ1-5; a possible D gene is TRBD1 (6 bases). CDR1 LNHNV and CDR2 YYDKDF come from the germline V gene (reference sequence). This CDR3 region has 15 residues. This chain's CDR3 is CATSRDLGEGQRQHF. The DNA for the CDR3 is TGTGCCACCAGCAGAGATCTTGGGGAAGGACAGCGCCAGCATTTT. Full variable domain (outside the CDR3, taken from reference TRBV15 and TRBJ1-5): DAMVIQNPRYQVTQFGKPVTLSCSQTLNHNVMYWYQQKSSQAPKLLFHYYDKDFNNEADTPDNFQSRRPNTSFCFLDIRSPGLGDTAMYLCATSRDLGEGQRQHFGDGTRLSIL.

This clonotype was counted ten times or more. This rearrangement joins TRBV20-1 to TRBJ1-2; D remains ambiguous. CDR1 and CDR2 from the germline V gene are DFQATT and SNEGSKA (reference sequence). V lost 6 bases and J lost 8, with 25 bases in between. The CDR3 covers 15 residues. The CDR3 here is CSANLMAEGLLGYTF. CDR3 sequence (DNA): TGCAGTGCCAATCTTATGGCAGAAGGACTCCTCGGCTACACCTTC.

In its sample, this clonotype was seen many times. The chain links TRBV28 to TRBJ1-5, with D maybe TRBD1 (6 bases). This CDR3 has 15 amino acids. V was cut by 5 bases and J by 0 bases, with 11 bases left in between. CDR1 and CDR2 (germline): MDHEN, SYDVKM. The CDR3 spells CASSTGFNSNQPQHF. In nucleotides, the CDR3 is TGTGCCAGCAGTACAGGGTTCAATAGCAATCAGCCCCAGCATTTT.

Notes on this clonotype: A much larger clone sits a single nucleotide away, making a read error possible. This rearrangement joins TRBV2 to TRBJ2-2; D might be TRBD2 (7 bases). CDR3 length: 14 amino acids. Germline V CDR1 and CDR2: SNHLY, FYNNEI. CDR3 nucleotide sequence: TGTGCCAGCACGAAGGGGGACTACACCCGGGAGCTGTTTTTT. This sequence encodes CASTKGDYTRELFF. The full variable domain, rest sourced from reference TRBV2 and TRBJ2-2, is EPEVTQTPSHQVTQMGQEVILRCVPISNHLYFYWYRQILGQKVEFLVSFYNNEISEKSEIFDDQFSVERPDGSNFTLKIRSTKLEDSAMYFCASTKGDYTRELFFGEGSRLTVL.

V and J are TRBV18 and TRBJ1-2, with D possibly TRBD1 on 5 matching bases. The CDR3 has 15 residues. V was cut by 5 bases and J by 6 bases, with 19 bases left in between. Germline CDR1 KGHSH, CDR2 LQKENI. For the CDR3, the DNA is TGTGCCAGCTCAGGACCTTCCGAGACAGCTAATGGCTACACCTTC. Translated, it gives CASSGPSETANGYTF.